The clone carrying this TCR beta chain was detected only a few times. Its antigen is undetermined. This specimen belongs to a study of blood T cells in healthy people across ages. The study, taken as a whole, reports: Researchers report that TCR beta diversity correlated strongly with naive T cell percentage. TCR beta diversity, measured per million T cells, fell in a roughly linear way with age.

J lost 8 bases, V lost 4 bases, and 5 bases had no gene match. Germline V gives CDR1 SNHLY, CDR2 FYNNEI. CDR3 length: 15 amino acids. Sample-barcoded 5' priming and a J-beta primer mix drove a second PCR of roughly 6 to 12 cycles. TCRdb itself ran the 5' RACE reads through MiXCR, one entry per CDR3 protein. The repertoire consists of approximately 690,000 distinct CDR3 sequences, with roughly 41% occurring once and the leading ten covering 30%. Researchers report isolating at least 6.5 million PBMCs per sample. At least 5.5 micrograms of total RNA were extracted per sample. The sample was blood. This chain joins TRBV2 and TRBJ2-1, with 13 bases that match TRBD2. This TCR derives from a man older than 75 in good health. The CDR3, as DNA: TGTGCCAGCAGTGCCGGGACTAGCGGGATCTATGAGCAGTTCTTC. Translation gives CASSAGTSGIYEQFF.